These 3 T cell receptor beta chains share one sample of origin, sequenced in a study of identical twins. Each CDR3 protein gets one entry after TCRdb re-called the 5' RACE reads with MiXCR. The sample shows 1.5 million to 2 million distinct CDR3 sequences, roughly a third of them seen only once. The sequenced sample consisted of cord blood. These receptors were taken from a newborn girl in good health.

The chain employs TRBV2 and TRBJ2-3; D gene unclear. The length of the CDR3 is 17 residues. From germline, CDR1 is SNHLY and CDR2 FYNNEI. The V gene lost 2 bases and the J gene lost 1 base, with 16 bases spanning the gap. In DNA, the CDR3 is TGTGCCAGCAGTGAATCGGTGCCGTCCACGGGCACAGATACGCAGTATTTT. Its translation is CASSESVPSTGTDTQYF.

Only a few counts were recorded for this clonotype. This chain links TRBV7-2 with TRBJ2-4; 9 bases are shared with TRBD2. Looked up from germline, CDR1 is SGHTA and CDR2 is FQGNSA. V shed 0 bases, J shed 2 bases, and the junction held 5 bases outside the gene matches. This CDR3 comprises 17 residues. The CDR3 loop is CASSLAGTSKTKNIQYF. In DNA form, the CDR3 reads TGTGCCAGCAGCTTAGCGGGGACTAGCAAGACCAAAAACATTCAGTACTTC.

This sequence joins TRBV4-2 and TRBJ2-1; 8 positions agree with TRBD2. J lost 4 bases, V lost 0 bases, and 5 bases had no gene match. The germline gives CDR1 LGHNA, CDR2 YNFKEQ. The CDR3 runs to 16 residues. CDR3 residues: CASSQDVLAGYNEQFF. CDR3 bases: TGTGCCAGCAGCCAAGATGTATTAGCGGGGTACAATGAGCAGTTCTTC.